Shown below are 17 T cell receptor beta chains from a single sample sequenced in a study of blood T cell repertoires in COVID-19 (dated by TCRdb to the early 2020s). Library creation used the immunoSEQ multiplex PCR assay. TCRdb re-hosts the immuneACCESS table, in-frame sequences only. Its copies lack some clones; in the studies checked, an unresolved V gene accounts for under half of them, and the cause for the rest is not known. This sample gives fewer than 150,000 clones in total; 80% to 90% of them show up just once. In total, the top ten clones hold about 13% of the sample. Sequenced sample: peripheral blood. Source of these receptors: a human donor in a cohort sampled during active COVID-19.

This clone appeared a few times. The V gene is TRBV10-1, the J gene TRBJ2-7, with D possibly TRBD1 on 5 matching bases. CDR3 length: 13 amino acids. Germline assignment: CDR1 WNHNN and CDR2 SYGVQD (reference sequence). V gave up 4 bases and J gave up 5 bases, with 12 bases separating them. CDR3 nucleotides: TGCGCCAGCAGTGTGGACAATGCCCACGAGCAGTACTTC. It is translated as CASSVDNAHEQYF.

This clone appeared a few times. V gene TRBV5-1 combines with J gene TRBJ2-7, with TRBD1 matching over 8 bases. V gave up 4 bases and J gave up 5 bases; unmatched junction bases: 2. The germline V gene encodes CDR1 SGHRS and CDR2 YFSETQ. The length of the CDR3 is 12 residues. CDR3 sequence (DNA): TGCGCCAGCAGCACAGGGGGAGACGAGCAGTACTTC. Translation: CASSTGGDEQYF.

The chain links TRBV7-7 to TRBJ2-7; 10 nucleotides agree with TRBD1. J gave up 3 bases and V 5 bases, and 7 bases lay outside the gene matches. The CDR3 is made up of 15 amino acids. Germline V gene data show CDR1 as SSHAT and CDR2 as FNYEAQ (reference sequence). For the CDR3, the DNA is TGTGCCAGCAGCCTCGGACAGGGGGAGAACTACGAGCAGTACTTC. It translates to CASSLGQGENYEQYF.

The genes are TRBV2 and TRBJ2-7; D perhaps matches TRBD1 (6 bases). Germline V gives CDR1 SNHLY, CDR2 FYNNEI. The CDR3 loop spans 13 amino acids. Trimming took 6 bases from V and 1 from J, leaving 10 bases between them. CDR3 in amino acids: CASSGDTSYEQYF. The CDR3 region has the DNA TGTGCCAGCAGCGGGGACACTTCCTACGAGCAGTACTTC.

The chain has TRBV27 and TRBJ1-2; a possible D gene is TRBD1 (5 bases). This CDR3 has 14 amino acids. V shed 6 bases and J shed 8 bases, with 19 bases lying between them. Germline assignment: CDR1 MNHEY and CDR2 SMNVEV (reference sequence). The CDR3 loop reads CASSPRAGVEGYTF. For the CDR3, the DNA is TGTGCCAGCAGCCCCAGAGCGGGGGTAGAAGGCTACACCTTC.

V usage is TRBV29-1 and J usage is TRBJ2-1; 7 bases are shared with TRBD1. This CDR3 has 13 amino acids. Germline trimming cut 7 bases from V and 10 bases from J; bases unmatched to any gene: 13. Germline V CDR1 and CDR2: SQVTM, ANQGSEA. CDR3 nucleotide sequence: TGCAGCGGCAGGGGGACGACTTCAGGGGAGCAGTTCTTC. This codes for CSGRGTTSGEQFF.

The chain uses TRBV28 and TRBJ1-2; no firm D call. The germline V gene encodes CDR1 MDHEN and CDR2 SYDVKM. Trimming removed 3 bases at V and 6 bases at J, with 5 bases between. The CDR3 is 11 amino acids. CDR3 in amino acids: CASSFINGYTF. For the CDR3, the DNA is TGTGCCAGCAGTTTTATTAATGGCTACACCTTC.

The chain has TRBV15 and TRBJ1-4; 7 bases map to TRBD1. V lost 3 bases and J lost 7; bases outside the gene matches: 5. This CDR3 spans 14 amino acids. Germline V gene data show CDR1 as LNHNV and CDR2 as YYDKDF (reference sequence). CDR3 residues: CATSRDRLGEKLFF. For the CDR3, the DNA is TGTGCCACCAGCAGGGACAGGTTGGGTGAAAAACTGTTTTTT.

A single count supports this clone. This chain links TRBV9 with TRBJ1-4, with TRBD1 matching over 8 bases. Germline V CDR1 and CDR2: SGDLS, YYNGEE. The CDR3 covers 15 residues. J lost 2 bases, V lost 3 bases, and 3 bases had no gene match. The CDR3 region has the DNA TGTGCCAGCAGCGCCAGACAGGGGACTAATGAAAAACTGTTTTTT. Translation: CASSARQGTNEKLFF.

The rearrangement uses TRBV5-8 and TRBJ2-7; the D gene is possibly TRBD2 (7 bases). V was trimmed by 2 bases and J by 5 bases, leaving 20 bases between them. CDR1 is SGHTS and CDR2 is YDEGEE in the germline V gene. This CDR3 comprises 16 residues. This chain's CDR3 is CASSLVGGGAGHEQYF. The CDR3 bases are TGTGCCAGCAGCTTAGTTGGAGGGGGGGCTGGGCACGAGCAGTACTTC.

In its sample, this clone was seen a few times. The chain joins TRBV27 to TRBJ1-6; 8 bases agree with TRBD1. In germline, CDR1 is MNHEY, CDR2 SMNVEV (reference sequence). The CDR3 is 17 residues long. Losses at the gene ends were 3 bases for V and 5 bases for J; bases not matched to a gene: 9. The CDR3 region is CASSLNLGTGHNSPLHF. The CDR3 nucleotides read TGTGCCAGCAGTTTGAATTTGGGGACAGGTCATAATTCACCCCTCCACTTT.

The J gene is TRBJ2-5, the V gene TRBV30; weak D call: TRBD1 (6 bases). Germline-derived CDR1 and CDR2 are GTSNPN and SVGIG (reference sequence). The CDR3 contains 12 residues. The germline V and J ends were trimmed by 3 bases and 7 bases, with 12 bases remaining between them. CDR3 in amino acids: CAWSAPRGTQYF. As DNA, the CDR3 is TGTGCCTGGAGCGCGCCCAGGGGGACCCAGTACTTC. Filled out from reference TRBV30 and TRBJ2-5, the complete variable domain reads SQTIHQWPATLVQPVGSPLSLECTVEGTSNPNLYWYRQAAGRGLQLLFYSVGIGQISSEVPQNLSASRPQDRQFILSSKKLLLSDSGFYLCAWSAPRGTQYFGPGTRLLVL.

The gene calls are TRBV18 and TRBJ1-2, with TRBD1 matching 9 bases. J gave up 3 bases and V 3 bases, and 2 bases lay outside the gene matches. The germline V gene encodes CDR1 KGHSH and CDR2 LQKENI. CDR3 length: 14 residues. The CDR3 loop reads CASSPGQGHYGYTF. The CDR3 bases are TGTGCCAGCTCACCGGGACAGGGACACTATGGCTACACCTTC. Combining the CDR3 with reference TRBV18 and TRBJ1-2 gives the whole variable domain NAGVMQNPRHLVRRRGQEARLRCSPMKGHSHVYWYRQLPEEGLKFMVYLQKENIIDESGMPKERFSAEFPKEGPSILRIQQVVRGDSAAYFCASSPGQGHYGYTFGSGTRLTVV.

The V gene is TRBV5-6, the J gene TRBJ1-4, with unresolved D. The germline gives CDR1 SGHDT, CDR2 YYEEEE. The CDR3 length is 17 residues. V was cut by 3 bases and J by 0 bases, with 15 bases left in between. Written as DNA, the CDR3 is TGTGCCAGCAGCTCCCCCCGGGAGGACGCAACTAATGAAAAACTGTTTTTT. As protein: CASSSPREDATNEKLFF.

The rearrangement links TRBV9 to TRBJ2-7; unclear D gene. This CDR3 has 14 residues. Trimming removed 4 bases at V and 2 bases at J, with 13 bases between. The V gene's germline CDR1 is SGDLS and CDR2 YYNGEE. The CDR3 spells CASSPMTATYEQYF. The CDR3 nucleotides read TGTGCCAGCAGCCCGATGACTGCTACCTACGAGCAGTACTTC. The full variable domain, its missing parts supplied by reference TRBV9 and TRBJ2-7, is DSGVTQTPKHLITATGQRVTLRCSPRSGDLSVYWYQQSLDQGLQFLIQYYNGEERAKGNILERFSAQQFPDLHSELNLSSLELGDSALYFCASSPMTATYEQYFGPGTRLTVT.

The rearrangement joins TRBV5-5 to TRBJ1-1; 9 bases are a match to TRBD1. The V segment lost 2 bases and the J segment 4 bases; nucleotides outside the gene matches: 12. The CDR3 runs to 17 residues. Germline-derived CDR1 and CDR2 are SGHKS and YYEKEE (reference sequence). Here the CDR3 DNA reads TGTGCCAGCAGCTTAAACTACAACAGGGGGCTTGGCACTGAAGCTTTCTTT. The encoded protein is CASSLNYNRGLGTEAFF. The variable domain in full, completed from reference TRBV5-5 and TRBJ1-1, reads DAGVTQSPTHLIKTRGQQVTLRCSPISGHKSVSWYQQVLGQGPQFIFQYYEKEERGRGNFPDRFSARQFPNYSSELNVNALLLGDSALYLCASSLNYNRGLGTEAFFGQGTRLTVV.

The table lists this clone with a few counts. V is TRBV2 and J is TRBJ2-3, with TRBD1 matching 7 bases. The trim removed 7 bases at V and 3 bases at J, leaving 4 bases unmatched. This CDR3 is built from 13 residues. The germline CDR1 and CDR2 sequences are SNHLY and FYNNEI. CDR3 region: CASKVTGTDTQYF. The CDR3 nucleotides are TGTGCCAGCAAAGTGACAGGGACAGATACGCAGTATTTT.